These T cell receptor beta chains were read from a single sample in a study of long-term antiretroviral therapy in people with HIV. Sequenced by immunoSEQ multiplex PCR; TCRdb stores in-frame clones only, minus some. The table has 35,000 or so clones, 85% seen once. This sample comprised unsorted PBMCs, obtained roughly 2.9 years before starting antiretroviral therapy. The receptors here all came from a woman aged 30 to 39 with HIV. The CDR3 runs from the conserved cysteine through the conserved F or W. The D gene is left open where the match is weak. Clone size is given for some rows only: seen once, a few or many times, or a class if the clone is expanded.

j_gene | abundance | v_gene | d_gene | CDR3aa | CDR3nt
TRBJ1-1 | . | TRBV2 | . | CASSEEGVPITEAFF | TGTGCCAGCAGTGAAGAGGGGGTACCGATCACTGAAGCTTTCTTT
TRBJ1-2 | . | TRBV6-6 | . | CASSSSPLAGNGYTF | TGTGCCAGCAGTTCCTCCCCTCTGGCGGGTAATGGCTACACCTTC
TRBJ2-7 | . | TRBV9 | . | CASSVNRDPTYEQYF | TGTGCCAGCAGCGTTAATAGGGACCCTACCTACGAGCAGTACTTC
TRBJ1-4 | . | TRBV9 | . | CASSVREPPDGKLFF | TGTGCCAGCAGCGTACGGGAACCCCCCGACGGAAAACTGTTTTTT
TRBJ2-2 | . | TRBV6-6 | TRBD2 | CASSYSGGNTGELFF | TGTGCCAGCAGTTACTCGGGGGGGAATACCGGGGAGCTGTTTTTT
TRBJ1-3 | once | TRBV5-4 | TRBD1 | CASSLGTASSGNTIYF | TGTGCCAGCAGCTTAGGGACAGCGAGCTCTGGAAACACCATATATTTT
TRBJ1-2 | once | TRBV5-6 | TRBD1 | CASRSQGALWGYTF | TGTGCCAGCAGATCTCAGGGGGCCCTTTGGGGCTACACCTTC
TRBJ1-3 | . | TRBV5-6 | . | CASSFGGLGGNTIYF | TGTGCCAGCAGCTTCGGGGGGCTAGGAGGAAACACCATATATTTT
TRBJ1-2 | . | TRBV5-1 | TRBD1 | CASSWGTGDITF | TGCGCCAGCAGCTGGGGGACAGGGGATATCACCTTC
TRBJ2-1 | . | TRBV30 | . | CAWSVPPEPNNEQFF | TGTGCCTGGAGTGTACCCCCAGAACCTAACAATGAGCAGTTCTTC
TRBJ1-2 | . | TRBV18 | . | CASSPRVDYGYTF | TGTGCCAGCTCACCCCGGGTCGACTATGGCTACACCTTC
TRBJ1-5 | once | TRBV7-6 | . | CASSRGAENQPQHF | TGTGCCAGCAGCAGAGGGGCAGAAAATCAGCCCCAGCATTTT
TRBJ2-2 | . | TRBV11-2 | . | CASSLRGGGTYTGELFF | TGTGCCAGCAGCTTAAGGGGAGGGGGGACGTACACCGGGGAGCTGTTTTTT
TRBJ1-6 | . | TRBV19 | . | CASRSTSYNSPLHF | TGTGCCAGTAGGTCGACATCCTATAATTCACCCCTCCACTTT
TRBJ1-1 | once | TRBV6-5 | . | CASSRDREAFF | TGTGCCAGCAGCCGGGACCGTGAAGCTTTCTTT
TRBJ2-3 | . | TRBV15 | TRBD2 | CATSRSGQGGTDTQYF | TGTGCCACCAGCAGGTCAGGTCAGGGAGGGACAGATACGCAGTATTTT
TRBJ2-5 | . | TRBV30 | . | CAWGDGIGGTQYF | TGTGCCTGGGGGGACGGTATCGGTGGGACCCAGTACTTC
TRBJ2-5 | . | TRBV6-1 | . | CASSEWQSQETQYF | TGTGCCAGCAGTGAATGGCAGAGTCAAGAGACCCAGTACTTC
TRBJ1-1 | . | TRBV5-4 | TRBD1 | CASSVGQGALNTEAFF | TGTGCCAGCAGCGTGGGACAGGGGGCCTTGAACACTGAAGCTTTCTTT
TRBJ2-2 | . | TRBV2 | TRBD1 | CASSGRQGWAGELFF | TGTGCCAGCAGTGGGAGACAGGGATGGGCCGGGGAGCTGTTTTTT
TRBJ1-2 | . | TRBV6-4 | TRBD1 | CASSEETGTVGYTF | TGTGCCAGCAGTGAAGAGACCGGGACAGTTGGCTACACCTTC
TRBJ2-5 | . | TRBV29-1 | TRBD2 | CSGRKRGGEETQYF | TGCAGCGGCCGGAAGCGGGGGGGCGAAGAGACCCAGTACTTC
TRBJ1-2 | . | TRBV15 | . | CATSPDSSHDFGYTF | TGTGCCACCAGCCCCGACAGCTCCCATGATTTTGGCTACACCTTC
TRBJ2-5 | . | TRBV30 | TRBD1 | CAWSVRGMGVQETQYF | TGTGCCTGGAGTGTCAGGGGGATGGGGGTCCAAGAGACCCAGTACTTC
TRBJ2-5 | once | TRBV7-6 | . | CASSSNIFTGGQETQYF | TGTGCCAGCAGCTCCAACATATTCACGGGGGGCCAGGAGACCCAGTACTTC
TRBJ1-2 | . | TRBV19 | . | CASSIDLPRRANYGYTF | TGTGCCAGTAGTATAGACCTGCCACGGAGGGCTAACTATGGCTACACCTTC
TRBJ1-3 | . | TRBV10-3 | . | CAIKFDGGTGNTIYF | TGTGCCATCAAATTCGACGGGGGGACGGGAAACACCATATATTTT
TRBJ1-2 | . | TRBV6-1 | . | CAGGSSNGNYGYTF | TGTGCCGGGGGGAGCAGCAACGGTAACTATGGCTACACCTTC
TRBJ1-6 | . | TRBV6-5 | . | CASTQDYNSPLHF | TGTGCCAGCACACAGGACTATAATTCACCCCTCCACTTT
TRBJ1-1 | . | TRBV19 | TRBD1 | CASSSGQVITEAFF | TGTGCCAGCTCGTCGGGACAGGTGATCACTGAAGCTTTCTTT
TRBJ1-2 | . | TRBV5-1 | . | CASSLVVGGYGYTF | TGCGCCAGCAGCTTGGTTGTGGGGGGCTATGGCTACACCTTC
TRBJ1-2 | . | TRBV30 | . | CAWSETGLYGYTF | TGTGCCTGGAGTGAGACAGGCCTTTATGGCTACACCTTC
TRBJ1-2 | . | TRBV19 | . | CASSTPFGGDLKGYTF | TGTGCCAGTAGTACCCCCTTCGGGGGGGATTTGAAAGGCTACACCTTC
TRBJ2-1 | . | TRBV25-1 | . | CASNFYNEQFF | TGTGCCAGCAATTTTTACAATGAGCAGTTCTTC
TRBJ1-1 | . | TRBV18 | . | CASSPRSPNTEAFF | TGTGCCAGCTCACCACGTAGCCCGAACACTGAAGCTTTCTTT
TRBJ1-5 | few | TRBV29-1 | . | CSVAGDLDQPQHF | TGCAGCGTTGCAGGGGACCTGGATCAGCCCCAGCATTTT
TRBJ2-1 | . | TRBV19 | . | CASSMKIRSYNEQFF | TGTGCCAGTAGTATGAAAATCCGCTCCTACAATGAGCAGTTCTTC
TRBJ2-1 | . | TRBV2 | TRBD2 | CASSELLAGGLGGNEQFF | TGTGCCAGCAGTGAACTACTAGCGGGGGGCCTTGGGGGCAATGAGCAGTTCTTC
TRBJ1-3 | . | TRBV18 | TRBD1 | CASSPAGTAGNTIYF | TGTGCCAGCTCACCAGCCGGGACAGCTGGAAACACCATATATTTT
TRBJ2-5 | once | TRBV11-2 | . | CASSQNRVVETQYF | TGTGCCAGCAGCCAGAACAGGGTTGTTGAGACCCAGTACTTC
TRBJ2-2 | . | TRBV6-5 | . | CASSYSGGRSTGELFF | TGTGCCAGCAGTTACTCGGGGGGACGGAGCACCGGGGAGCTGTTTTTT
TRBJ2-3 | . | TRBV6-1 | TRBD1 | CASSGEDRNTDTQYF | TGTGCCAGCAGTGGCGAGGACAGGAACACAGATACGCAGTATTTT
TRBJ2-2 | . | TRBV6-5 | . | CASSLDTNTGELFF | TGTGCCAGCAGTCTCGACACGAACACCGGGGAGCTGTTTTTT
TRBJ1-1 | . | TRBV7-3 | . | CASSLGRDDEAFF | TGTGCCAGCAGCTTAGGCAGGGACGATGAAGCTTTCTTT